A selection of T cell receptor beta chains follows, all from one sample in a study of T cell responses to AZD1222 COVID-19 vaccine. TCRdb keeps only in-frame clones here, not all; method: immunoSEQ multiplex PCR. The sample contains 150,000 to 200,000 clones, more than 75% of which appear only once. Sequenced material: peripheral blood, taken on day 0 of MenACWY control vaccination. All receptors come from an adult in good health. Both conserved end residues are part of each CDR3. A D gene is named only where the DNA matches it firmly.

NA	TRBV7-2	TRBJ1-2	CASSSGTSYGYTF
NA	TRBV11-2	TRBJ2-5	CASSRRDWTEQETQYF
NA	TRBV6-5	TRBJ2-3	CASSTVTSTDTQYF
NA	TRBV6-2/TRBV6-3	TRBJ1-4	CASSSKEYEKLFF
NA	TRBV28	TRBJ2-7	CASSTDRSSYEQYF
NA	TRBV27	TRBJ2-7	CASSLSWAPTNEQYF
TRBD1	TRBV7-8	TRBJ2-3	CASSPRTGADTQYF
TRBD1	TRBV5-1	TRBJ2-5	CASSLVAGGVETQYF
TRBD2	TRBV7-8	TRBJ2-1	CASSLRLAGGYEQFF
NA	TRBV6-5	TRBJ2-7	CASSYSLGRKSYEQYF
TRBD1	TRBV6-2/TRBV6-3	TRBJ1-5	CASSSYDRDNQPQHF
NA	TRBV6-5	TRBJ2-3	CASSPDIFAETQYF
TRBD2	TRBV9	TRBJ2-5	CASSVGTGTRRETQYF
NA	TRBV3-1/TRBV3-2	TRBJ2-1	CASSPSGALEQFF
NA	TRBV28	TRBJ2-5	CASIQRWGHKTQYF
NA	TRBV20-1	TRBJ2-1	CSASGVAGLLYNEQFF
TRBD2	TRBV29-1	TRBJ2-3	CSGASGPHTDTQYF
NA	TRBV28	TRBJ1-4	CASSTVQGGREKLFF
NA	TRBV7-3	TRBJ2-1	CASSSSVGRDEQFF
TRBD1	TRBV28	TRBJ2-7	CASSLAQGVFYEQYF
NA	TRBV28	TRBJ1-4	CASSAPGTGNEKLFF
TRBD1	TRBV28	TRBJ1-2	CASSSAGQVGLYGYTF
NA	TRBV6-5	TRBJ1-2	CASSLRWANYGYTF
NA	TRBV2	TRBJ2-3	CASSEQGLSVGDTQYF
TRBD2	TRBV6-2/TRBV6-3	TRBJ2-7	CASSEWWSGGQYEQYF
NA	TRBV29-1	TRBJ1-5	CSVAVGGNQPQHF
NA	TRBV5-8	TRBJ2-7	CASSSRTRTDFYEQYF
TRBD2	TRBV2	TRBJ2-3	CASTIGLAGADTQYF
NA	TRBV5-1	TRBJ1-3	CASSSGGLSSGNTIYF
TRBD1	TRBV5-4	TRBJ2-5	CASRINRGPRQETQYF
NA	TRBV3-1/TRBV3-2	TRBJ2-1	CASSQVTWVFSYNEQFF
TRBD1	TRBV29-1	TRBJ2-3	CSVASQGGTDTQYF
NA	TRBV18	TRBJ2-5	CASSPPSRQYQETQYF
TRBD1	TRBV19	TRBJ1-5	CASRGDRGGQPQHF
TRBD2	TRBV4-3	TRBJ2-3	CASSPGLAETDTQYF
NA	TRBV11-2	TRBJ1-1	CASSLNTEAFF
NA	TRBV18	TRBJ2-2	CASSGTGELFF
TRBD1	TRBV5-5	TRBJ1-2	CASSDGDSRGNGYTF
NA	TRBV10-3	TRBJ1-3	CAVQQLPGEIGNTIYF
TRBD2	TRBV7-8	TRBJ2-3	CASSHTGLGDTDTQYF
NA	TRBV15	TRBJ2-1	CATSRPKGTYNEQFF
TRBD1	TRBV6-5	TRBJ1-5	CASKGQGGNQPQHF
NA	TRBV2	TRBJ1-3	CASRKTGSSGNTIYF
TRBD2	TRBV28	TRBJ2-1	CASSSLGGGSYNEQFF
TRBD2	TRBV28	TRBJ2-1	CASSWGGGRASKAFF
NA	TRBV28	TRBJ1-1	CASRSGVVGENTEAFF